A single sample gave rise to the 5 T cell receptor beta chains below, sequenced in a study of metastatic and nonmetastatic thyroid tumors. There were no patients who had received any treatment before thyroid surgery. TCRdb re-clonotyped the PCR reads through MiXCR. The sample consists of about 16,000 clones, 30% to 40% of them appearing once. The sequenced material came from blood. These receptors came from a female donor with papillary thyroid cancer or a benign thyroid nodule (not recorded which). Some clones in this sample may be carry-over from other donors' samples.

This clone is medium-sized. CDR3 sequence (DNA): TGTGCCAGCAGTTTAGAGCGGCGGAATCAGCCCCAGCATTTT. Translation gives CASSLERRNQPQHF. The chain links TRBV28 to TRBJ1-5; D remains ambiguous. The CDR3 is 14 amino acids. V was shortened by 2 bases and J by 4 bases, with 9 bases between the two germline ends. From germline, CDR1 is MDHEN and CDR2 SYDVKM.

The J gene is TRBJ2-3, the V gene TRBV6-2 or TRBV6-3; D ambiguous. This CDR3 region has 14 residues. V was clipped by 5 bases and J by 1 base, with 10 bases between them. Germline V gene data show CDR1 as MNHEY and CDR2 as SVGEGT. The CDR3 bases are TGTGCCAGCAGTAACCCAACGGGCACAGATACGCAGTATTTT. Translation gives CASSNPTGTDTQYF.

This clone is medium-sized. The chain uses TRBV15 and TRBJ1-3, with D maybe TRBD1 (6 bases). The CDR3 is 15 residues long. V was trimmed by 5 bases and J by 0 bases, leaving 11 bases between them. Per the germline V gene, CDR1 is LNHNV and CDR2 is YYDKDF (reference sequence). The CDR3 nucleotides read TGTGCCACCAGCTGGGACATCAGCTCTGGAAACACCATATATTTT. Protein product: CATSWDISSGNTIYF.

The chain links TRBV11-1 to TRBJ2-1, with no clear D. The germline V gene encodes CDR1 SGHAT and CDR2 FQDESV (reference sequence). V was shortened by 6 bases and J by 4 bases, with 16 bases between the two germline ends. The CDR3 covers 15 residues. The CDR3 sequence: CASRSAPDVYNEQFF. The DNA for the CDR3 is TGTGCCAGCAGATCCGCCCCGGACGTATACAATGAGCAGTTCTTC.

The rearrangement uses TRBV19 and TRBJ2-6; D is unresolved. This CDR3 is built from 16 residues. V was shortened by 5 bases and J by 0 bases, with 11 bases between the two germline ends. Germline loops: CDR1 LNHDA, CDR2 SQIVND (reference sequence). The CDR3 nucleotides are TGTGCCAGTAGTCCCGGCGCAAGCTCTGGGGCCAACGTCCTGACTTTC. This sequence encodes CASSPGASSGANVLTF.